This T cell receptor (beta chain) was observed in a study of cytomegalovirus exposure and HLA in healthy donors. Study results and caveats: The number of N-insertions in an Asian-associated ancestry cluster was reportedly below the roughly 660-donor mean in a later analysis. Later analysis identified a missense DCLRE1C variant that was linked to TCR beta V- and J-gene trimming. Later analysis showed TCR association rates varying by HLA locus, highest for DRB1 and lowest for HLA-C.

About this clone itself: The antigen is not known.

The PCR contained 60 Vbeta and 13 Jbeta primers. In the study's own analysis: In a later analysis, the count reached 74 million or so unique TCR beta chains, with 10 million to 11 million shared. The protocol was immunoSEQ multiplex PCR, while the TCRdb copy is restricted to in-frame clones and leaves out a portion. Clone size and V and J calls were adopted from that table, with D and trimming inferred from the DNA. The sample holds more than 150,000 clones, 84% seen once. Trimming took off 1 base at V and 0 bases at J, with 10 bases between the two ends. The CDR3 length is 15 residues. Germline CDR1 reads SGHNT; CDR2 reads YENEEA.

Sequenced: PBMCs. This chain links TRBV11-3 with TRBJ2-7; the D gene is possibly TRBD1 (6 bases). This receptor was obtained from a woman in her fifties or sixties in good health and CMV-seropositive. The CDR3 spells CASSLGGQSSYEQYF. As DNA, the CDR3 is TGTGCCAGCAGCTTAGGAGGACAGAGCTCCTACGAGCAGTACTTC.